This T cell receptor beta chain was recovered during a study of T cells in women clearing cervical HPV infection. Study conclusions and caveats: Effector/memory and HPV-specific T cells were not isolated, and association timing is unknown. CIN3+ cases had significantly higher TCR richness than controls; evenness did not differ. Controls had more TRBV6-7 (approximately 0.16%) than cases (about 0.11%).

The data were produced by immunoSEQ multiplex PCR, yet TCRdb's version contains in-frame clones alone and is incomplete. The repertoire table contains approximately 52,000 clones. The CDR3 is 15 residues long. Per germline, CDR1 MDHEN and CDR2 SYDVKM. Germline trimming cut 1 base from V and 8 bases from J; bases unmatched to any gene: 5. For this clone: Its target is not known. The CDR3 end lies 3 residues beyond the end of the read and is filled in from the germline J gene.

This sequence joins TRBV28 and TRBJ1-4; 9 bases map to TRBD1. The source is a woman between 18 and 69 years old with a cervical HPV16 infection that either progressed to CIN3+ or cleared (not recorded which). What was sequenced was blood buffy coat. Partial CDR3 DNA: TGTGCCAGCAGTTTATTACAGGGGGCGGTGGAAAAA. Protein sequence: CASSLLQGAVEK. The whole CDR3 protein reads CASSLLQGAVEKLFF.